Following are 5 T cell receptor beta chains from one sample sequenced in a study of post-analysis software for immune sequencing data. Which antigens these TCRs recognize remains unknown. TCR beta libraries were prepared from cDNA with unique molecular identifiers. TCRdb processed the PCR reads anew with MiXCR; each CDR3 protein has one entry. The sample has approximately 730,000 distinct CDR3 sequences, more than 45% seen once. The study, taken as a whole, reports: The five TRBV segments detected at higher frequency in patients than in controls included TRBV5-6, TRBV5-1 and TRBV20-1.

The sequenced sample was blood. The origin of the receptors is a girl between 5 and 17 years old with multiple sclerosis.

The CDR3 reads CSAPPGGMGGDAQYF. CDR3 DNA: TGCAGTGCTCCCCCTGGAGGGATGGGAGGGGATGCGCAGTATTTT. The J gene is TRBJ2-3, the V gene TRBV20-1; TRBD2 matches at 7 bases. V shed 5 bases, J shed 10 bases, and the junction held 18 bases outside the gene matches. The germline V gene encodes CDR1 DFQATT and CDR2 SNEGSKA (reference sequence). This CDR3 comprises 15 residues.

This clonotype showed up just a few times. The CDR3 DNA sequence: TGCAGCGTTGAAAGAGATCGTGCGGGATGGGAGACCCAGTACTTC. Translating gives CSVERDRAGWETQYF. The chain uses TRBV29-1 and TRBJ2-5; D may be TRBD2 (6 bases). From germline, CDR1 is SQVTM and CDR2 ANQGSEA. This CDR3 region has 15 residues. V lost 2 bases, J lost 5 bases, and 18 bases lay in between.

The CDR3 sequence is CASSSLSLAGVYNEQFF. The CDR3 region has the DNA TGTGCCAGCAGCTCGCTGTCACTAGCGGGAGTGTACAATGAGCAGTTCTTC. The chain combines TRBV7-6 with TRBJ2-1; 11 bases map to TRBD2. The germline V gene has CDR1 SGHVS and CDR2 FNYEAQ. The CDR3 totals 17 residues. V shed 4 bases and J 4 bases; nucleotides not matched to a gene: 9. Drawing the rest from reference TRBV7-6 and TRBJ2-1, the complete variable domain is GAGVSQSPRYKVTKRGQDVALRCDPISGHVSLYWYRQALGQGPEFLTYFNYEAQQDKSGLPNDRFSAERPEGSISTLTIQRTEQRDSAMYRCASSSLSLAGVYNEQFFGPGTRLTVL.

Worth noting for this clonotype: A read error may explain this, as a much larger clone is one base away. The chain carries TRBV6-1 and TRBJ2-3; 7 bases are a match to TRBD2. J gave up 4 bases and V 2 bases, and 6 bases lay outside the gene matches. Germline CDR1 and CDR2: MNHNS and SASEGT. There are 15 residues in the CDR3. CDR3 in amino acids: CASSELAEGPDTQYF. The DNA of the CDR3 is TGTGCCAGCAGTGAACTAGCGGAAGGTCCAGATACGCAGTATTTT.

V gene TRBV12-3 or TRBV12-4 combines with J gene TRBJ2-3; the match to TRBD2 covers 13 bases. With V trimmed by 6 bases and J by 6 bases, 12 bases remained unmatched. CDR3 length equals 17 residues. The CDR3 nucleotides read TGTGCCAGCAGCTCTTGGACCGGGACTAGCGGGAAGGATACGCAGTATTTT. It encodes CASSSWTGTSGKDTQYF.